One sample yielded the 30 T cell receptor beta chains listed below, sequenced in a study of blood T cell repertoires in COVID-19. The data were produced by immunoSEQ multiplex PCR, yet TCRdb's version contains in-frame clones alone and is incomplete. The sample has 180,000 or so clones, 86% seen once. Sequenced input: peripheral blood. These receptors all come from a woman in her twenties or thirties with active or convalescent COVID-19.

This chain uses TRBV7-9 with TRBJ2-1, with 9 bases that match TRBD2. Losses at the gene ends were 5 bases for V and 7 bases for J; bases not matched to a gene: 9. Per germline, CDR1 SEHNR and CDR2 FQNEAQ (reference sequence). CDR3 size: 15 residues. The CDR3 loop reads CASSPVAGVANEQFF. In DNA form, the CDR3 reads TGTGCCAGCAGCCCGGTAGCGGGAGTAGCGAATGAGCAGTTCTTC.

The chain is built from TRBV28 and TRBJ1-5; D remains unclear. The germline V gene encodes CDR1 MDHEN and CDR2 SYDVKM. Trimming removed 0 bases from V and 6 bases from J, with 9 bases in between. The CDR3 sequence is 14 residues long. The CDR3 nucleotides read TGTGCCAGCAGTTTATGGAGCGGGATTCAGCCCCAGCATTTT. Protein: CASSLWSGIQPQHF. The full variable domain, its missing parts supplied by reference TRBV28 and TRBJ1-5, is DVKVTQSSRYLVKRTGEKVFLECVQDMDHENMFWYRQDPGLGLRLIYFSYDVKMKEKGDIPEGYSVSREKKERFSLILESASTNQTSMYLCASSLWSGIQPQHFGDGTRLSIL.

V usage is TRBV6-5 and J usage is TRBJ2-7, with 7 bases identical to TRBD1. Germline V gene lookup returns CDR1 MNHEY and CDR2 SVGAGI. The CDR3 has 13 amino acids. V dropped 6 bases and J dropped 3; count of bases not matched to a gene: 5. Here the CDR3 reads CASRAGTDYEQYF. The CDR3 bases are TGTGCCAGCAGGGCCGGGACAGACTACGAGCAGTACTTC.

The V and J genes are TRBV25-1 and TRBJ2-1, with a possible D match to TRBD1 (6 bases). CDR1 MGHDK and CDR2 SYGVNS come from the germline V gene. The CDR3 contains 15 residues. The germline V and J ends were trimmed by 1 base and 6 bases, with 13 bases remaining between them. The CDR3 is CASSEFLQGPNEQFF. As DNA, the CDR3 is TGTGCCAGCAGTGAATTTTTGCAGGGGCCCAATGAGCAGTTCTTC. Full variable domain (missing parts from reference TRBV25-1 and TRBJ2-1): EADIYQTPRYLVIGTGKKITLECSQTMGHDKMYWYQQDPGMELHLIHYSYGVNSTEKGDLSSESTVSRIRTEHFPLTLESARPSHTSQYLCASSEFLQGPNEQFFGPGTRLTVL.

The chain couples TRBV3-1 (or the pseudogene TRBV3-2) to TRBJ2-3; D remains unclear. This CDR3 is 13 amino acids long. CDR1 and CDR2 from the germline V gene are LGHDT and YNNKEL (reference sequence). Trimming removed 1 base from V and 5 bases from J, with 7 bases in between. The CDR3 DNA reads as TGTGCCAGCAGCCAAGGCTTGAGAGATACGCAGTATTTT. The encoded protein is CASSQGLRDTQYF.

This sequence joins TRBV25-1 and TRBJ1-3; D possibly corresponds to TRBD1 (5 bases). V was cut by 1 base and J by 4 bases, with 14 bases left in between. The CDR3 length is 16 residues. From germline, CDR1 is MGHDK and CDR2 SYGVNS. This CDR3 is CASSELGGISGNTIYF. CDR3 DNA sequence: TGTGCCAGCAGTGAATTGGGGGGAATTTCAGGAAACACCATATATTTT.

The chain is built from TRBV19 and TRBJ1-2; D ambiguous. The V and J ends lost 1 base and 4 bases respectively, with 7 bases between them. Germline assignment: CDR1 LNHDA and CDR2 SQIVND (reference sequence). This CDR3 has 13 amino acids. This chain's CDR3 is CASSIAAIYGYTF. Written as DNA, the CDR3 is TGTGCCAGTAGTATAGCAGCGATCTATGGCTACACCTTC.

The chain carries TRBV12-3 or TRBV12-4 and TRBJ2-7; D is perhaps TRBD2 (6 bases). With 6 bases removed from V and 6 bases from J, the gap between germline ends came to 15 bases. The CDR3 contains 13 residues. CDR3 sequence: CASRPVGRPEQYF. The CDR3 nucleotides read TGTGCCAGCAGACCCGTTGGGAGGCCCGAGCAGTACTTC.

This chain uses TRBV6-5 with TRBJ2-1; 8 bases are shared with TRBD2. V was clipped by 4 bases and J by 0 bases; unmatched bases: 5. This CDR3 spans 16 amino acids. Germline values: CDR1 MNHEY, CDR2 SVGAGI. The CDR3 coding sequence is TGTGCCAGCAGTTCCCCTCTAGCGGGCTCCTACAATGAGCAGTTCTTC. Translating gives CASSSPLAGSYNEQFF.

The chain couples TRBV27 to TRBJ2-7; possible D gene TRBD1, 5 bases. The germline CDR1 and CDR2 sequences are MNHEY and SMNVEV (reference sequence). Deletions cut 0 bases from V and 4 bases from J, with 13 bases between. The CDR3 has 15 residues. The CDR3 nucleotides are TGTGCCAGCAGTTTATCGGGCAGGGCCCCATACGAGCAGTACTTC. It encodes CASSLSGRAPYEQYF.

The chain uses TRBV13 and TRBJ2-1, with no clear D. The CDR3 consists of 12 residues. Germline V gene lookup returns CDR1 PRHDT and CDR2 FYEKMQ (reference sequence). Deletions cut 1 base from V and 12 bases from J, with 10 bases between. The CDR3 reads CASSLAYSGQFF. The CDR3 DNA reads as TGTGCCAGCAGCTTAGCTTATAGTGGGCAGTTCTTC. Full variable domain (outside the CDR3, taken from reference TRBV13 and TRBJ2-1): AAGVIQSPRHLIKEKRETATLKCYPIPRHDTVYWYQQGPGQDPQFLISFYEKMQSDKGSIPDRFSAQQFSDYHSELNMSSLELGDSALYFCASSLAYSGQFFGPGTRLTVL.

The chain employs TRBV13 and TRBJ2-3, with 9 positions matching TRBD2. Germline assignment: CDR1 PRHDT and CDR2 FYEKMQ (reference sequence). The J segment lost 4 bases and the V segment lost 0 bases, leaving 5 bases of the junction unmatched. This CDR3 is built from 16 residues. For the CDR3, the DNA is TGTGCCAGCAGCTTAGGCGGCGGGAGGGCCCCAGATACGCAGTATTTT. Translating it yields CASSLGGGRAPDTQYF.

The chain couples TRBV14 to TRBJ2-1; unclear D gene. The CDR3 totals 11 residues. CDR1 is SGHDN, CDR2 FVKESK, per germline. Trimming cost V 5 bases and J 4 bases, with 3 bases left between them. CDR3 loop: CASSVYNEQFF. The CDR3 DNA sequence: TGTGCCAGCAGCGTATACAATGAGCAGTTCTTC.

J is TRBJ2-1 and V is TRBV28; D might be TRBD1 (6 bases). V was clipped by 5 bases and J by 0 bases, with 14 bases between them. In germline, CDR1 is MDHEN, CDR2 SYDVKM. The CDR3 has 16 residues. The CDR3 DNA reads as TGTGCCAGCAGTCTACTTACAGGGACCTCCTACAATGAGCAGTTCTTC. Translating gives CASSLLTGTSYNEQFF.

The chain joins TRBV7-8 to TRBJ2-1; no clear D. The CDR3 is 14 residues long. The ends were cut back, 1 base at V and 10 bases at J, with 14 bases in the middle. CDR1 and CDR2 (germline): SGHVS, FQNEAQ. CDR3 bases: TGTGCCAGCAGCTTAGAAATGCGGCAGACCGAGCAGTTCTTC. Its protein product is CASSLEMRQTEQFF.

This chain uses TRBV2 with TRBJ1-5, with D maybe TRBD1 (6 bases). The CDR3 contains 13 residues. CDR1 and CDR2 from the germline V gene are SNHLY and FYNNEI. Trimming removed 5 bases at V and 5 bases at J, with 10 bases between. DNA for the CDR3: TGTGCCAGCAGTCCACAGGGTTATCAGCCCCAGCATTTT. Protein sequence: CASSPQGYQPQHF.

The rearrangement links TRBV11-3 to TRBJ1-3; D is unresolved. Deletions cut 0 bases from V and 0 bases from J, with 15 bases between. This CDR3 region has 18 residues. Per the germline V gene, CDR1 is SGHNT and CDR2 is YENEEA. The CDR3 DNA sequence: TGTGCCAGCAGCTTAGATCGAGGACTGGCGGACTCTGGAAACACCATATATTTT. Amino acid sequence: CASSLDRGLADSGNTIYF.

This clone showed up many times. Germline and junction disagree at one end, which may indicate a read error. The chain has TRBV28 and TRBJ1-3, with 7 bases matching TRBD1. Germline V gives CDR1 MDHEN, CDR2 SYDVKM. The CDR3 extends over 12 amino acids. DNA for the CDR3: TGTGCCAGCAGTCAGCCTGTTCGGGACAGTGATTTC. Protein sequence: CASSQPVRDSDF.

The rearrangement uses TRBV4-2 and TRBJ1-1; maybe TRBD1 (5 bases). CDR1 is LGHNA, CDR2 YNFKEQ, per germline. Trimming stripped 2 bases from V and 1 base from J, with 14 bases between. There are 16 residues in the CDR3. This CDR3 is CASSQNSGEKNTEAFF. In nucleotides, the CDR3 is TGTGCCAGCAGCCAAAATTCGGGGGAAAAGAACACTGAAGCTTTCTTT.

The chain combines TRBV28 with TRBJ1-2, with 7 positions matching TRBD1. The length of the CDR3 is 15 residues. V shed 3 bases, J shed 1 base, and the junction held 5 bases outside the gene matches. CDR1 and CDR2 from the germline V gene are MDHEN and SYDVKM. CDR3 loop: CASSFTRDSNYGYTF. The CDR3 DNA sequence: TGTGCCAGCAGTTTCACCCGGGACAGTAACTATGGCTACACCTTC.

CDR3 sequence: CASSIGTGALNEKLFF. The DNA for the CDR3 is TGCGCCAGCAGCATTGGGACAGGGGCGCTTAATGAAAAACTGTTTTTT. The V and J genes are TRBV5-1 and TRBJ1-4; 10 nucleotides line up with TRBD1. Germline CDR1 reads SGHRS; CDR2 reads YFSETQ. The trim removed 4 bases at V and 4 bases at J, leaving 7 bases unmatched. The CDR3 length is 16 residues.

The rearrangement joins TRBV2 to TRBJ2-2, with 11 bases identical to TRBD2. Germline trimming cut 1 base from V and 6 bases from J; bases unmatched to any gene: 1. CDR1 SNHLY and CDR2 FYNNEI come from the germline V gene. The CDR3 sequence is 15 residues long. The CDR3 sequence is CASSEGSGRAGELFF. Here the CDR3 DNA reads TGTGCCAGCAGTGAAGGTAGCGGGAGGGCCGGGGAGCTGTTTTTT. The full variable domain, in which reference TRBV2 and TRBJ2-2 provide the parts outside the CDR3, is EPEVTQTPSHQVTQMGQEVILRCVPISNHLYFYWYRQILGQKVEFLVSFYNNEISEKSEIFDDQFSVERPDGSNFTLKIRSTKLEDSAMYFCASSEGSGRAGELFFGEGSRLTVL.

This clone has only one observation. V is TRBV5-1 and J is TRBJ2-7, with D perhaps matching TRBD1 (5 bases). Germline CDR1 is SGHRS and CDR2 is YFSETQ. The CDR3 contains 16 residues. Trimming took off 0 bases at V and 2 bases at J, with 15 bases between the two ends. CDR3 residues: CASSLVVGAGTYEQYF. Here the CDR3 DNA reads TGCGCCAGCAGCTTGGTGGTAGGGGCAGGGACCTACGAGCAGTACTTC.

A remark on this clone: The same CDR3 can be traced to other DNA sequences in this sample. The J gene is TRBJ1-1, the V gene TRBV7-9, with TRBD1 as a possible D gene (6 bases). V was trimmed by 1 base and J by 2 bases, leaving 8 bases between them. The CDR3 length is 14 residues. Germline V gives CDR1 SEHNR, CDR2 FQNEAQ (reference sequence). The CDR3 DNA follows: TGTGCCAGCAGCTTAGTACAGGGTAACACTGAAGCTTTCTTT. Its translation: CASSLVQGNTEAFF.

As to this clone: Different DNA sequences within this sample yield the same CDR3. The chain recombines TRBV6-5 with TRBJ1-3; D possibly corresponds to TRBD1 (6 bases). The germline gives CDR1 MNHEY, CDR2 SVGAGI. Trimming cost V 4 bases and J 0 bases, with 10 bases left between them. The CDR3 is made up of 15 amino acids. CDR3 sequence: CASSSDRSSGNTIYF. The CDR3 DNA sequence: TGTGCCAGCAGTTCGGACAGAAGCTCTGGAAACACCATATATTTT.

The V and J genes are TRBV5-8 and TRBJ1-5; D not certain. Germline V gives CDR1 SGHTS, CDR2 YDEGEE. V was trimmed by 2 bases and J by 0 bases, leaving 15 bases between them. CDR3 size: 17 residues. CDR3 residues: CASSFMLETNSNQPQHF. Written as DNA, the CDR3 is TGTGCCAGCAGCTTCATGCTTGAGACAAATAGCAATCAGCCCCAGCATTTT.

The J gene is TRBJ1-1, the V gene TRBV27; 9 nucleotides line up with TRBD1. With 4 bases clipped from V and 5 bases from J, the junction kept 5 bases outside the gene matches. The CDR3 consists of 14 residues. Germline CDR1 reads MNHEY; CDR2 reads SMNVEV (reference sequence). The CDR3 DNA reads TGTGCCAGCAGTTCTCCGGGACAGGGAACTGAAGCTTTCTTT. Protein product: CASSSPGQGTEAFF.

The CDR3: CASSITSQGWLGYTF. The CDR3 DNA reads TGTGCCAGTAGTATAACGAGTCAGGGGTGGCTTGGCTACACCTTC. V usage is TRBV19 and J usage is TRBJ1-2; possibly TRBD1 for D (6 bases). Trimming shortened V by 2 bases and J by 7 bases, and 17 bases separated the two germline ends. Germline V gives CDR1 LNHDA, CDR2 SQIVND (reference sequence). The CDR3 loop spans 15 amino acids. Filled out from reference TRBV19 and TRBJ1-2, the complete variable domain reads DGGITQSPKYLFRKEGQNVTLSCEQNLNHDAMYWYRQDPGQGLRLIYYSQIVNDFQKGDIAEGYSVSREKKESFPLTVTSAQKNPTAFYLCASSITSQGWLGYTFGSGTRLTVV.

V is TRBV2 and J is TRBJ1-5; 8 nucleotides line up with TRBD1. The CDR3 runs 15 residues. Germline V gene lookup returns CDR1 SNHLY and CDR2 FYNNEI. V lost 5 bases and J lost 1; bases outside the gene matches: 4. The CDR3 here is CASSPDRESNQPQHF. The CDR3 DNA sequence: TGTGCCAGCAGTCCGGACAGGGAGAGCAATCAGCCCCAGCATTTT.

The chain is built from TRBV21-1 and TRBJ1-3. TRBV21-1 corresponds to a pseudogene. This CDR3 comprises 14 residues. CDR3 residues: CASSKRGSGNTIYF. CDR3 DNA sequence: TGTGCCAGCAGCAAACGGGGCTCTGGAAACACCATATATTTT.